This entry lists 25 T cell receptor beta chains sequenced from one sample in a study of shared clonotypes between healthy human individuals. Using immunoSEQ multiplex PCR, the repertoire was profiled, and TCRdb retains in-frame clones only, with some absent. The repertoire has about 2.2 million clones, 93% of them found once; the top ten carry under 2%. The naive CD8 fraction comprised CD45RO-negative cells positively selected for CCR7 and excluded terminally differentiated effector memory CD45RA+ cells. The source material was naive CD8+ T cells from PBMCs. The receptors here all came from a man between 18 and 29 years old in good health. Some clones in this sample may be carry-over from other donors' samples.

The chain employs TRBV10-3 and TRBJ1-2; D gene unclear. Per germline, CDR1 ENHRY and CDR2 SYGVKD. V was shortened by 3 bases and J by 1 base, with 24 bases between the two germline ends. The CDR3 sequence is 19 residues long. The CDR3 nucleotides read TGTGCCATCAGTGATTGGTCTGGCGCCAGAGGAATGTTTAACTATGGCTACACCTTC. Residues: CAISDWSGARGMFNYGYTF.

The chain links TRBV4-1 to TRBJ2-7, with 12 bases fitting TRBD2. The CDR3 is made up of 18 amino acids. The germline V gene has CDR1 MGHRA and CDR2 YSYEKL. J lost 0 bases, V lost 3 bases, and 9 bases had no gene match. CDR3 DNA sequence: TGCGCCAGCAGCCAGACTCCGGGACTAGCGGGCCCCTCCTACGAGCAGTACTTC. Its protein is CASSQTPGLAGPSYEQYF.

This sequence joins TRBV14 and TRBJ1-3; maybe TRBD1 (6 bases). The CDR3 sequence is 18 residues long. V lost 3 bases, J lost 0 bases, and 18 bases lay in between. In germline, CDR1 is SGHDN, CDR2 FVKESK. CDR3 sequence: CASSHIGGAADSGNTIYF. As DNA, the CDR3 is TGTGCCAGCAGCCACATTGGGGGGGCCGCCGACTCTGGAAACACCATATATTTT.

This chain's CDR3 is CASSQDRDTPEAFF. The CDR3 bases are TGTGCCAGCAGTCAAGACCGGGACACCCCTGAAGCTTTCTTT. This rearrangement joins TRBV28 to TRBJ1-1; weak D call: TRBD1 (6 bases). The CDR3 sequence is 14 residues long. Germline V gene sequence: CDR1 MDHEN, CDR2 SYDVKM. Trimming shortened V by 5 bases and J by 6 bases, and 16 bases separated the two germline ends.

V is TRBV4-3 and J is TRBJ1-4; D uncertain. There are 17 residues in the CDR3. V was clipped by 2 bases and J by 7 bases, with 20 bases between them. Germline V gene data show CDR1 as LGHNA and CDR2 as YSLEER. The CDR3 region is CASSQSPYRTPGEKLFF. For the CDR3, the DNA is TGCGCCAGCAGCCAATCTCCATACCGAACTCCGGGTGAAAAACTGTTTTTT.

The chain is built from TRBV15 and TRBJ2-7; 7 nucleotides agree with TRBD2. The V gene end was trimmed by 3 bases and the J gene end by 3 bases; junction bases not matched to a gene: 23. The CDR3 runs 20 residues. Germline assignment: CDR1 LNHNV and CDR2 YYDKDF (reference sequence). CDR3 coding DNA: TGTGCCACCAGCAGTGACGGTGTGGTAGTCGATGGCGGGAGCTTCTACGAGCAGTACTTC. Amino acid sequence: CATSSDGVVVDGGSFYEQYF.

This chain uses TRBV27 with TRBJ1-5; 10 bases map to TRBD1. The V segment lost 9 bases and the J segment 0 bases; nucleotides outside the gene matches: 11. CDR3 length equals 17 residues. Germline values: CDR1 MNHEY, CDR2 SMNVEV (reference sequence). The CDR3 DNA reads as TGTGCCAGTAAGCCGGGACAGGGGATCTATAGCAATCAGCCCCAGCATTTT. This translates into CASKPGQGIYSNQPQHF.

V and J are TRBV9 and TRBJ2-3; 8 nucleotides line up with TRBD2. The CDR3 covers 18 residues. V shed 3 bases and J 0 bases; nucleotides not matched to a gene: 12. Germline V lookup: CDR1 SGDLS, CDR2 YYNGEE. In DNA form, the CDR3 reads TGTGCCAGCAGCGCTACTAGCGGAACACTATCTAGCACAGATACGCAGTATTTT. Translation gives CASSATSGTLSSTDTQYF.

The chain uses TRBV2 and TRBJ2-2, with D perhaps TRBD2 (6 bases). V was clipped by 2 bases and J by 4 bases, with 8 bases between them. CDR1 and CDR2 from the germline V gene are SNHLY and FYNNEI. This CDR3 is 14 amino acids long. CDR3 bases: TGTGCCAGCAGTGAAATGGGACTCACCGGGGAGCTGTTTTTT. Amino acid sequence: CASSEMGLTGELFF.

This clone was seen just once. V is TRBV5-1 and J is TRBJ1-1; D remains unclear. The ends were cut back, 3 bases at V and 0 bases at J, with 15 bases in the middle. The CDR3 totals 16 residues. Germline CDR1 reads SGHRS; CDR2 reads YFSETQ. CDR3 protein: CASSSAGRLMNTEAFF. In DNA, the CDR3 is TGCGCCAGCAGCTCCGCAGGACGGTTAATGAACACTGAAGCTTTCTTT.

This sequence joins TRBV11-2 and TRBJ2-1, with TRBD1 as a possible D gene (5 bases). Germline V CDR1 and CDR2: SGHAT, FQNNGV. The V end lost 3 bases, the J end lost 8 bases, and 14 bases lay between the germline ends. This CDR3 has 14 amino acids. The CDR3 DNA reads as TGTGCCAGCAGCTTCGCTCCAGGGATACATGAGCAGTTCTTC. Translating it yields CASSFAPGIHEQFF. Full variable domain (missing parts from reference TRBV11-2 and TRBJ2-1): EAGVAQSPRYKIIEKRQSVAFWCNPISGHATLYWYQQILGQGPKLLIQFQNNGVVDDSQLPKDRFSAERLKGVDSTLKIQPAKLEDSAVYLCASSFAPGIHEQFFGPGTRLTVL.

The chain couples TRBV7-8 to TRBJ2-3; 8 positions match TRBD2. The CDR3 has 16 residues. V was clipped by 5 bases and J by 0 bases; unmatched bases: 7. Looked up from germline, CDR1 is SGHVS and CDR2 is FQNEAQ. Written as DNA, the CDR3 is TGTGCCAGCAGCCCCCGACTAGCGACTAGCACAGATACGCAGTATTTT. Translating gives CASSPRLATSTDTQYF.

This clone appeared once. The gene calls are TRBV4-1 and TRBJ2-5; the D gene could be TRBD1 or TRBD2 (5 bases each). CDR1 MGHRA and CDR2 YSYEKL come from the germline V gene. Trimming took 0 bases from V and 7 from J, leaving 15 bases between them. This CDR3 contains 15 residues. As DNA, the CDR3 is TGCGCCAGCAGCCAAGATCTTGGGGGTGTGGGGACCCAGTACTTC. This sequence encodes CASSQDLGGVGTQYF.

The chain carries TRBV28 and TRBJ2-7; the D is unclear. V lost 5 bases to trimming and J lost 0 bases, with 17 bases between them. Germline values: CDR1 MDHEN, CDR2 SYDVKM. There are 16 residues in the CDR3. CDR3 coding DNA: TGTGCCAGCAGTCCTACCAACCTACAGTTCTCCTACGAGCAGTACTTC. Translating gives CASSPTNLQFSYEQYF.

The chain has TRBV6-5 and TRBJ1-1, with TRBD1 as a possible D gene (6 bases). This CDR3 spans 16 amino acids. CDR1 and CDR2 (germline): MNHEY, SVGAGI. V was trimmed by 4 bases and J by 1 base, leaving 16 bases between them. CDR3 DNA sequence: TGTGCCAGCAGTTCGGGCTTAGGGGGTTCGAACACTGAAGCTTTCTTT. Translation gives CASSSGLGGSNTEAFF.

The gene calls are TRBV5-6 and TRBJ1-1; D remains ambiguous. CDR1 and CDR2 from the germline V gene are SGHDT and YYEEEE. Trimming stripped 0 bases from V and 0 bases from J, with 12 bases between. CDR3 length: 16 residues. CDR3 protein: CASSLEVRAVNTEAFF. For the CDR3, the DNA is TGTGCCAGCAGCTTGGAGGTCCGGGCGGTGAACACTGAAGCTTTCTTT.

The chain joins TRBV19 to TRBJ2-1; D not resolved. Germline values: CDR1 LNHDA, CDR2 SQIVND (reference sequence). The V and J ends lost 2 bases and 4 bases respectively, with 9 bases between them. The CDR3 sequence is 14 residues long. The CDR3 here is CASSISPDYNEQFF. The CDR3 region has the DNA TGTGCCAGTAGTATATCACCGGATTACAATGAGCAGTTCTTC.

The chain uses TRBV7-9 and TRBJ1-5, with 7 bases identical to TRBD1. Germline assignment: CDR1 SEHNR and CDR2 FQNEAQ (reference sequence). CDR3 length: 17 residues. Losses at the gene ends were 1 base for V and 2 bases for J; bases not matched to a gene: 8. Here the CDR3 reads CASSLDSTGVGNQPQHF. CDR3 nucleotide sequence: TGTGCCAGCAGCTTAGATAGTACAGGGGTGGGCAATCAGCCCCAGCATTTT.

The rearrangement links TRBV28 to TRBJ2-7; 7 nucleotides agree with TRBD1. J lost 6 bases, V lost 6 bases, and 8 bases had no gene match. The CDR3 has 13 residues. CDR1 MDHEN and CDR2 SYDVKM come from the germline V gene. The CDR3: CASSLTGMGEQYF. CDR3 nucleotides: TGTGCCAGCAGCTTGACAGGGATGGGCGAGCAGTACTTC.

This chain connects TRBV4-1 to TRBJ2-7, with 7 bases matching TRBD2. The junction had 15 bases not matched to a gene; V was cut back by 8 bases and J by 5 bases. The CDR3 is 15 residues long. The germline V gene has CDR1 MGHRA and CDR2 YSYEKL. CDR3 in amino acids: CASGAPGGRADEQYF. In DNA, the CDR3 is TGCGCCAGCGGGGCCCCGGGCGGGAGAGCCGACGAGCAGTACTTC.

V gene TRBV7-9 combines with J gene TRBJ2-1; D tentatively fits TRBD1 or TRBD2 (5 bases each). The CDR3 runs 15 residues. V gave up 1 base and J gave up 3 bases, with 10 bases separating them. Looked up from germline, CDR1 is SEHNR and CDR2 is FQNEAQ (reference sequence). This CDR3 reads CASSLGDGYYNEQFF. In DNA form, the CDR3 reads TGTGCCAGCAGCTTAGGGGACGGTTACTACAATGAGCAGTTCTTC.

This clone was seen only a few times. V usage is TRBV6-5 and J usage is TRBJ1-5; no reliable D call. Per germline, CDR1 MNHEY and CDR2 SVGAGI. The CDR3 loop spans 14 amino acids. Between the trimmed V and J ends, which lost 5 bases and 0 bases, there was a span of 8 bases. The CDR3 nucleotides are TGTGCCAGCAGTGAAACCCTTAGCAATCAGCCCCAGCATTTT. It encodes CASSETLSNQPQHF.

The V call is TRBV27, the J call TRBJ2-2, with 7 nucleotides matching TRBD1. J was trimmed by 1 base and V by 7 bases; bases with no gene match: 3. This CDR3 has 14 amino acids. Germline values: CDR1 MNHEY, CDR2 SMNVEV (reference sequence). This chain's CDR3 is CASTWTGNTGELFF. The DNA for the CDR3 is TGTGCCAGCACGTGGACAGGGAACACCGGGGAGCTGTTTTTT.

The chain employs TRBV4-1 and TRBJ2-1; 8 bases are shared with TRBD2. V was pared by 1 base and J by 5 bases, with 7 bases of the junction left unmatched. In germline, CDR1 is MGHRA, CDR2 YSYEKL. The CDR3 has 16 amino acids. CDR3 bases: TGCGCCAGCAGCCAAGTGAGGACTAGCTCGAACAATGAGCAGTTCTTC. It encodes CASSQVRTSSNNEQFF.

For this clone: Other nucleotide sequences from this sample produce the same CDR3. The rearrangement uses TRBV7-9 and TRBJ2-1, with D possibly matching TRBD1 (5 bases). Deletions cut 6 bases from V and 4 bases from J, with 13 bases between. CDR1 and CDR2 (germline): SEHNR, FQNEAQ (reference sequence). The CDR3 totals 14 residues. The CDR3 coding sequence is TGTGCCAGCAGATCTGGGCAGGGATACAATGAGCAGTTCTTC. It specifies CASRSGQGYNEQFF.